This T cell receptor (beta chain) was observed in a study of regulatory T cells in long-lasting Graves disease. This clonotype came up many times. Its target is not known. The CDR3 is made up of 14 amino acids. Germline lookup yields CDR1 SNHLY and CDR2 FYNNEI. Trimming pared 6 bases from V and 5 bases from J, leaving 16 bases between. Time point specified: persistent/refractory GD, antithyroid drugs over 5 years with positive TRAb. Preparation of the TCR library used RNA extracted from PBMCs. Arm-PCR of CDR3 regions and iRepertoire HTBI primers were used to build TCR beta libraries. One entry per CDR3 protein, called by TCRdb with MiXCR from the multiplex PCR reads. The sample lists a few hundred thousand distinct CDR3 sequences; about 25% were seen once. The study's findings and limits: With a few thousand shared public clonotypes, persistent patients exceeded new patients, who shared just over 950.

The TCR was taken from a female donor with Graves disease. Sample: peripheral blood mononuclear cells (PBMCs), taken when the disease was refractory, from a patient treated with antithyroid drugs. The gene calls are TRBV2 and TRBJ2-5; D might be TRBD2 (5 bases). Here the CDR3 DNA reads TGTGCCAGCAGCCCCGGGAATGTGGTCGAGACCCAGTACTTC. Protein sequence: CASSPGNVVETQYF.